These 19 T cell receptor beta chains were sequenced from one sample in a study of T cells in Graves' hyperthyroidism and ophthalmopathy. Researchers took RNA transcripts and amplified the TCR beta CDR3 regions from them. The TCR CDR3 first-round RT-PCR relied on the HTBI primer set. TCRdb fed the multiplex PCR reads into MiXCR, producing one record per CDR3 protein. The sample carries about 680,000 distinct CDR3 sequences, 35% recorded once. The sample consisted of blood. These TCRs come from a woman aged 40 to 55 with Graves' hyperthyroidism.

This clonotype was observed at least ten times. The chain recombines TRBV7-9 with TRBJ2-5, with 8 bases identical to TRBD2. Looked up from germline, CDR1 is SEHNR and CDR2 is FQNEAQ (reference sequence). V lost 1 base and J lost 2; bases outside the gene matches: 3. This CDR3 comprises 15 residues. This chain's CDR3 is CASSLVAGGQETQYF. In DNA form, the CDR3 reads TGTGCCAGCAGCTTAGTGGCGGGGGGACAAGAGACCCAGTACTTC.

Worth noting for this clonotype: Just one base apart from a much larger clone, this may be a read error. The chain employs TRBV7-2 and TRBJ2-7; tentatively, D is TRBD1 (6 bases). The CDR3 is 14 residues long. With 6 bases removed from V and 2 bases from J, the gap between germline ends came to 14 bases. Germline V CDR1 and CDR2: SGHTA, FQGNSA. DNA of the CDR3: TGTGCCAGCAGTTACGGGACACAACCCTACGAGCAGTACTTC. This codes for CASSYGTQPYEQYF. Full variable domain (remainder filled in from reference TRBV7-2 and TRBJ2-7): GAGVSQSPSNKVTEKGKDVELRCDPISGHTALYWYRQSLGQGLEFLIYFQGNSAPDKSGLPSDRFSAERTGGSVSTLTIQRTQQEDSAVYLCASSYGTQPYEQYFGPGTRLTVT.

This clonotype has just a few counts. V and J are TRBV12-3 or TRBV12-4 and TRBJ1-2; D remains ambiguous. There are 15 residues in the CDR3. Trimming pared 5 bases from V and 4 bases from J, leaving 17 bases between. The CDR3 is CASSRTDTLSYGYTF. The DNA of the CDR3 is TGTGCCAGCAGTCGAACAGACACGCTTTCCTATGGCTACACCTTC.

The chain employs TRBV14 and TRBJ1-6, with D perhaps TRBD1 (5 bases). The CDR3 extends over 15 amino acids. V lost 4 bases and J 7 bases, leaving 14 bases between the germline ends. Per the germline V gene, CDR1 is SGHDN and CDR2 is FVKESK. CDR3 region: CASSRGTTGNSPLHF. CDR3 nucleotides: TGTGCCAGCAGCCGTGGGACGACGGGGAATTCACCCCTCCACTTT.

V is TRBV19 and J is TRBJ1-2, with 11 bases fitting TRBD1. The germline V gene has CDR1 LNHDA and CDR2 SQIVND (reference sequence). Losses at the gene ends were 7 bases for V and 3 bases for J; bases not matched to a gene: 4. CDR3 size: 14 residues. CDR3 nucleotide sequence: TGTGCCAGTACCTGGACAGGGGGCGACTATGGCTACACCTTC. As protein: CASTWTGGDYGYTF.

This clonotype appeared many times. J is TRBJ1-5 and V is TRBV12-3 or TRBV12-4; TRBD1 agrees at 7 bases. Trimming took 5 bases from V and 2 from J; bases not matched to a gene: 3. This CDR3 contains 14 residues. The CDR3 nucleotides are TGTGCCAGCAGTCCCGACAGGGGCAATCAGCCCCAGCATTTT. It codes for CASSPDRGNQPQHF.

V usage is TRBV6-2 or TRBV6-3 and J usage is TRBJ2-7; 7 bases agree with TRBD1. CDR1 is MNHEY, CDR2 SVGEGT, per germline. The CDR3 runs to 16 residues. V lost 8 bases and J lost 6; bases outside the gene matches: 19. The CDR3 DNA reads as TGTGCCAGCTGCTTCTTTCCCGGGACAGTTTTTTGCGAGCAGTACTTC. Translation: CASCFFPGTVFCEQYF.

CDR3 sequence: CAISRSDRDGELFF. CDR3 sequence (DNA): TGTGCCATCAGTCGGTCGGACAGGGACGGGGAGCTGTTTTTT. V is TRBV10-3 and J is TRBJ2-2; TRBD1 aligns across 8 bases. The CDR3 runs to 14 residues. The ends lost 5 bases at V and 7 bases at J; junction bases unmatched: 6. Germline V gene lookup returns CDR1 ENHRY and CDR2 SYGVKD.

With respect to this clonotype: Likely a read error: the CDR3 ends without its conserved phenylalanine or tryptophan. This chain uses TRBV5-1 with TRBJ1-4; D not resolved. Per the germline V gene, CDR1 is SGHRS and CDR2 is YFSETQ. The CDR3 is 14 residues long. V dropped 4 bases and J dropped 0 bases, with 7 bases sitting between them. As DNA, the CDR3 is TGCGCCAGCAGCCTAGGGTCAACTAATGAAAAACTGTTTTCT. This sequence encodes CASSLGSTNEKLFS.

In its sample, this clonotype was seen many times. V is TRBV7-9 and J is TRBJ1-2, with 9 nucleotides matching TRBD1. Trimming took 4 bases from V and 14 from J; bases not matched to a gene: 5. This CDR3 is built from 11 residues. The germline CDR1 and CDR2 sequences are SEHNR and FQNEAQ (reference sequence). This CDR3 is CASSSQGARTF. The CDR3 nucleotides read TGTGCCAGCAGCTCACAGGGGGCTAGGACCTTC.

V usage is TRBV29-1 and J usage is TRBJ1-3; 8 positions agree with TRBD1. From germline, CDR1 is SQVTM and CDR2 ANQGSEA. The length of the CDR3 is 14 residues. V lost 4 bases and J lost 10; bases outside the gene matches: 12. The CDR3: CSVGVQGAQGTIYF. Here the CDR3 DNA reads TGCAGCGTTGGGGTCCAGGGGGCGCAGGGGACCATATATTTT.

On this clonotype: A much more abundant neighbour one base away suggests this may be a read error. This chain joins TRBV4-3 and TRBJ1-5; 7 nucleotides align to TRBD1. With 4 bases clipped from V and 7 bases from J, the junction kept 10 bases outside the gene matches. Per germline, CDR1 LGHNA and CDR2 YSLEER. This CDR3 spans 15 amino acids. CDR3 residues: CASSRESADRQPQHF. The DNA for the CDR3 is TGCGCCAGCAGCCGAGAGTCGGCGGACAGGCAGCCCCAGCATTTT.

The CDR3 reads CASILWTGLTPKQYF. As DNA, the CDR3 is TGTGCCAGCATCCTTTGGACAGGATTAACCCCTAAGCAGTACTTC. The V call is TRBV7-9, the J call TRBJ2-7; TRBD1 matches at 7 bases. Germline values: CDR1 SEHNR, CDR2 FQNEAQ (reference sequence). J gave up 8 bases and V 7 bases, and 17 bases lay outside the gene matches. This CDR3 region has 15 residues.

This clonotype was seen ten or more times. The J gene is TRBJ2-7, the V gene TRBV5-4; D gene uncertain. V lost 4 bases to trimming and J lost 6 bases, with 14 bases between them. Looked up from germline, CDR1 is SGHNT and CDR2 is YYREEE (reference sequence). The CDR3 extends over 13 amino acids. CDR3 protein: CASSHPLLLEQYF. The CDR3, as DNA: TGTGCCAGCAGCCATCCCCTCCTACTCGAGCAGTACTTC.

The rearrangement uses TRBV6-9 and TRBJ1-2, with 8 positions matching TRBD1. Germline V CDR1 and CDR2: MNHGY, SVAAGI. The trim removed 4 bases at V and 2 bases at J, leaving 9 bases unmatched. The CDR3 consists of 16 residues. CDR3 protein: CASSSIRQGKNYGYTF. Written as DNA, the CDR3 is TGTGCCAGCAGTTCCATTCGACAGGGGAAAAACTATGGCTACACCTTC.

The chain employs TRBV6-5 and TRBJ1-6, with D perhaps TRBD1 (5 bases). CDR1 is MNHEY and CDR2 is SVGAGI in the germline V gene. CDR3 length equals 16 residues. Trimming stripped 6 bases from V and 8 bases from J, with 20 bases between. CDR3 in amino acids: CASSTEAGLGDSPLHF. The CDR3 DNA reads TGTGCCAGCAGCACCGAAGCAGGTTTGGGGGATTCACCCCTCCACTTT.

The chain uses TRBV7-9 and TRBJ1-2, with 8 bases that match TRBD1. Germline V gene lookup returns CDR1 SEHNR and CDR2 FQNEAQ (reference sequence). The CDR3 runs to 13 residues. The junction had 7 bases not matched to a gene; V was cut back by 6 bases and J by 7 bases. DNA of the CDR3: TGTGCCAGCAGAACGACAGGGGCGTTTGGCTACACCTTC. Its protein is CASRTTGAFGYTF.

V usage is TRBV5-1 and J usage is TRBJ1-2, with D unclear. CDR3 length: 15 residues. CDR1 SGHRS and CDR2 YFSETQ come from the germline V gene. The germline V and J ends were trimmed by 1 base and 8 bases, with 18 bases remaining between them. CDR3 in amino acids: CASSLSPGPGGGYTF. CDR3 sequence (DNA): TGCGCCAGCAGCTTGTCCCCAGGCCCGGGCGGCGGCTACACCTTC.

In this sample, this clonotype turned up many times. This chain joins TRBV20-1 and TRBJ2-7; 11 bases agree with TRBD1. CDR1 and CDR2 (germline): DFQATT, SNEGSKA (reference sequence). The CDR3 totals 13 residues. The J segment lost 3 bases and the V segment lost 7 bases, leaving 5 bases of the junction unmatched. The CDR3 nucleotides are TGCAGTGTAACCGGGACAGGGGGCTACGAGCAGTACTTC. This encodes CSVTGTGGYEQYF.